This T cell receptor (beta chain) was retrieved from a study of T-cell reconstitution after alpha-beta-depleted transplantation in children. The V gene end was trimmed by 8 bases and the J gene end by 4 bases; junction bases not matched to a gene: 6. Germline V lookup: CDR1 SGHTA, CDR2 FQGTGA. This CDR3 is 14 amino acids long. Unique molecular identifiers were built into the TCRbeta library. TCRdb processed the PCR reads anew with MiXCR; each CDR3 protein has one entry. The sample has some 43,000 distinct CDR3 sequences, about a tenth seen once. The sequencing used PBMCs, mostly from graft donor cells, collected 60 days after TCRalphabeta/CD19-depleted stem cell transplant. The TCR originated in a male patient between 2 and 10 years old who had a stem cell transplant for chronic granulomatous disease, so the T cells may come from the graft donor. V is TRBV7-3 and J is TRBJ2-1; 9 nucleotides line up with TRBD2. The CDR3 DNA reads TGTGCCAGCGTTAGCGGGAGATGGTACAATGAGCAGTTCTTC. This translates into CASVSGRWYNEQFF.